This entry describes one TCR beta chain. The target antigen is unknown. TCRdb's copy holds only in-frame clones and misses some; the assay was immunoSEQ multiplex PCR. This table holds fewer than 100,000 clones, around 94% found once. This sample was taken from a study of cytomegalovirus exposure and HLA in healthy donors. Findings and limits, study-wide: Subsequent analysis found a tendency for first-cohort TCR clusters to co-occur within the roughly 130 validation repertoires. In vitro assays verified that three CMV-associated chains recognized CMV antigens specifically. Cytomegalovirus status was reportedly diagnosed by the classifier with high specificity and sensitivity.

The origin of this receptor is a young woman in good health and CMV-seronegative. Source material: PBMCs.

CDR3 protein: CATSRDRGADTQYF. CDR3 DNA: TGTGCCACCAGCAGAGATCGGGGGGCGGATACGCAGTATTTT. The J gene is TRBJ2-3, the V gene TRBV15, with D tentatively TRBD2 (7 bases). The germline gives CDR1 LNHNV, CDR2 YYDKDF (reference sequence). The CDR3 covers 14 residues. V was trimmed by 0 bases and J by 6 bases, leaving 10 bases between them.